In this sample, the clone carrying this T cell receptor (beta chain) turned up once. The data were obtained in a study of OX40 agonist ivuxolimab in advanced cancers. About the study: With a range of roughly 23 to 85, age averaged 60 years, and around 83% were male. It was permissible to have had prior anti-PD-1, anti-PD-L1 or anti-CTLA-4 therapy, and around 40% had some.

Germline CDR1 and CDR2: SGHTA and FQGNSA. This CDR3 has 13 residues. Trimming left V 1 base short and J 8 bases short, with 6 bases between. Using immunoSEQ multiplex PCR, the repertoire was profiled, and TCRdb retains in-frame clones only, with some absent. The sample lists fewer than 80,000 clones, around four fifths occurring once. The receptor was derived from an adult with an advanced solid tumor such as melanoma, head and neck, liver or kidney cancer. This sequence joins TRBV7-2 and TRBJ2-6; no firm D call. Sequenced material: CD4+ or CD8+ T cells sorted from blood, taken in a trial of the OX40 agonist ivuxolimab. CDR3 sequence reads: CASSLDPPNVLTF. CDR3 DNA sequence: TGTGCCAGCAGCTTAGACCCCCCCAACGTCCTGACTTTC.